This note documents a single T cell receptor beta chain sequence. The antigen remains undetermined. This record comes from a study of cytomegalovirus exposure and HLA in healthy donors. The CDR3 runs 16 residues. V lost 2 bases and J lost 4; bases outside the gene matches: 3. Study-wide results and caveats: For most TCR sequences rarity was the rule, although some public TCRs occurred in many donors. Accounts indicate the classifier identified cytomegalovirus status with strong specificity and sensitivity.

Each donor's status was that of a healthy bone marrow donor. The PCR contained 60 Vbeta and 13 Jbeta primers. In the study's own analysis: A follow-up analysis tallied tens of millions of unique TCR beta chains, roughly 11 million shared. Here immunoSEQ multiplex PCR was the method, and the copy in TCRdb shows in-frame clones only, minus some. The V and J calls and clone size were taken over from that table, and D and trimming were inferred from the DNA. Of roughly 120,000 clones in the sample, less than 70% were seen once. Input material: PBMCs. The source of this sequence is a woman in her 70s in good health and CMV-seropositive. The V and J genes are TRBV5-3 and TRBJ2-1; the match to TRBD2 covers 13 bases. TRBV5-3 is annotated as an ORF whose role is uncertain. In DNA, the CDR3 is TGTGCCAGAAGCTTACCGGGACTAGCGGGGTACAATGAGCAGTTCTTC. It yields the protein CARSLPGLAGYNEQFF.